The entry that follows covers one T cell receptor (beta chain) sequence. Germline V gives CDR1 LNHDA, CDR2 SQIVND (reference sequence). The CDR3 consists of 18 residues. V was pared by 0 bases and J by 5 bases, with 10 bases of the junction left unmatched. The source of the sample is a study of control samples from healthy donors and cancer patients. Assay used: immunoSEQ multiplex PCR; TCRdb lists only in-frame clones, some missing. The sample contains over 80,000 clones, approximately 78% of which appear only once. The specimen was blood. The V and J genes are TRBV19 and TRBJ2-1; 10 bases line up with TRBD2. This TCR was sampled from a man in his 60s in good health. CDR3 protein: CASSIDPPALAGNNEQFF. CDR3 sequence (DNA): TGTGCCAGTAGTATAGACCCCCCCGCACTAGCGGGAAACAATGAGCAGTTCTTC.